This T cell receptor (beta chain) was obtained from a study of T cells in Graves' hyperthyroidism and ophthalmopathy. Study-level findings and limits: Ophthalmopathy got predicted by the model a median around 6.6 months before its onset.

Lactation, pregnancy, other autoimmune disease or uncontrolled infection excluded patients. Ten or more counts support this clonotype. Its antigen is still unknown. Regions amplified from RNA transcripts were the TCR beta CDR3 regions. The primer set for the first-round RT-PCR of the TCR CDR3 was HTBI. MiXCR was run by TCRdb on the multiplex PCR reads, yielding one entry per CDR3 protein. Of about 590,000 distinct CDR3 sequences listed, approximately 15% were seen once; the top ten hold roughly 7.7%. The trim removed 3 bases at V and 11 bases at J, leaving 5 bases unmatched. Germline CDR1 GTSNPN, CDR2 SVGIG (reference sequence). This CDR3 has 11 residues.

This chain joins TRBV30 and TRBJ1-1; 8 nucleotides line up with TRBD1. The TCR comes from a woman in her late teens or twenties with Graves' ophthalmopathy. Sequencing input: blood. The CDR3 protein is CAWRRTGWAFF. As DNA, the CDR3 is TGTGCCTGGAGGAGGACAGGGTGGGCTTTCTTT.